This T cell receptor (beta chain) was profiled in a study of blood T cell repertoires in COVID-19. The repertoire was sequenced with immunoSEQ multiplex PCR; TCRdb's copy has only in-frame clones and lacks some. The sample shows under 200,000 clones, about 80% of them seen only once. This CDR3 spans 14 amino acids. Germline V gene data show CDR1 as SGHAT and CDR2 as FQNNGV. V was pared by 3 bases and J by 4 bases, with 10 bases between. The J gene is TRBJ1-5, the V gene TRBV11-2, with D possibly matching TRBD1 (5 bases). The source material was peripheral blood. The sequence was obtained from a man in his 70s with active or convalescent COVID-19. The chain's CDR3 is CASSLDTSNQPQHF. In nucleotides, the CDR3 is TGTGCCAGCAGCTTGGACACGTCAAATCAGCCCCAGCATTTT.